This TCR beta chain was retrieved from a study of T cell clusters in autoimmune cytopenias. Study results and caveats: The T cell clusters were defined only in silico, without experimental functional validation.

TRB amplification used roughly 250 ng of peripheral blood genomic DNA. On this clonotype: Its antigen is undetermined.

One tube held mixed TRB-A and TRB-B primer pools for touch-down PCR. TCRdb re-called the multiplex PCR reads and catalogs CDR3 proteins one per entry, DNA excluded. The repertoire table contains 9,500 to 15,000 distinct CDR3 sequences. This clonotype originated in a human donor with an autoimmune cytopenia or autoimmune hepatitis (not recorded which). The sample was peripheral blood.

The CDR3: CAISVVTGGEQYF. V gene TRBV10-3 combines with J gene TRBJ2-7; no DNA is available, so the TRBD1 call from TCRdb remains unchecked. CDR1 and CDR2 (germline): ENHRY, SYGVKD. CDR3 length equals 13 residues.